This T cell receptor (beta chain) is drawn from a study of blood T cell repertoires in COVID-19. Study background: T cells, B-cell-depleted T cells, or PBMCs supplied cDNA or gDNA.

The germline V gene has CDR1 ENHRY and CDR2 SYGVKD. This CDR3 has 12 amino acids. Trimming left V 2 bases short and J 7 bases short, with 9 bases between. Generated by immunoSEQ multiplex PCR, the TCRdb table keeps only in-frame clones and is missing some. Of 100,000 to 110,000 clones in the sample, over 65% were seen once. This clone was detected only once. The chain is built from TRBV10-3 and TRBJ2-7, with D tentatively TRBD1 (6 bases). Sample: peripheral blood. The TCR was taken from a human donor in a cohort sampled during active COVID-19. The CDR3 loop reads CAISEQGLEQYF. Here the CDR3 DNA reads TGTGCCATCAGTGAGCAGGGGCTTGAGCAGTACTTC.